This T cell receptor (beta chain) was sequenced for a study of beta chain features in type 1 diabetes. Study-wide points: Shortening of TCRB CDR3s, moderate but significant, appeared in all four CD4+ subsets of Type 1 diabetes patients.

As every portion of the isolated RNA was reverse transcribed, the sequencing read expressed TCRB transcripts. Using immunoSEQ multiplex PCR, the repertoire was profiled, and TCRdb retains in-frame clones only, with some absent. The sample has about 320,000 clones, around 15% seen once. In regard to this clone: The antigen remains undetermined.

Looked up from germline, CDR1 is SGDLS and CDR2 is YYNGEE. The CDR3 has 14 amino acids. Trimming took off 0 bases at V and 2 bases at J, with 8 bases between the two ends. This receptor was obtained from a man in his thirties or forties in good health. The sequenced sample was central memory CD4+ T cells from blood. V usage is TRBV9 and J usage is TRBJ1-1, with D hard to call. The CDR3 DNA reads as TGTGCCAGCAGCGTAGTTTCTGGAAACACTGAAGCTTTCTTT. As protein: CASSVVSGNTEAFF.